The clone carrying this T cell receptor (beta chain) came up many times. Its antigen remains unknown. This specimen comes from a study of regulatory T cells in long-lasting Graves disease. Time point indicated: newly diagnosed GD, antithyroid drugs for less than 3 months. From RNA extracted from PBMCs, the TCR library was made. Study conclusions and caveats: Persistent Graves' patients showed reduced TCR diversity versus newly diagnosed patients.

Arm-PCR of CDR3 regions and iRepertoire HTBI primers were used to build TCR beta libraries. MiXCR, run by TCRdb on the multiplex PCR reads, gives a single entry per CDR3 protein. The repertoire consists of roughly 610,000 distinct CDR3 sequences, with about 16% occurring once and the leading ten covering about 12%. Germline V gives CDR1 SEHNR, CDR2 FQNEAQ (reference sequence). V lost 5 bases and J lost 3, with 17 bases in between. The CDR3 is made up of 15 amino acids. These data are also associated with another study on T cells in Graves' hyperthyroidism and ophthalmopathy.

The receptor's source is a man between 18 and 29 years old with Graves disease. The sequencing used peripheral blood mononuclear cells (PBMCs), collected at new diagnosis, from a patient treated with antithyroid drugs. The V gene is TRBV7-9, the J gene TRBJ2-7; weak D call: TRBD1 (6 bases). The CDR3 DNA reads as TGTGCCAGCAGCCTCGACAGGTCGTTTATCTACGAGCAGTACTTC. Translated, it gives CASSLDRSFIYEQYF.